One sample yielded the 27 T cell receptor beta chains listed below, sequenced in a study of graft-versus-host responses after intestinal transplantation. This table comes from immunoSEQ multiplex PCR, and its TCRdb copy is limited to in-frame clones, with some not included. Of under 20,000 clones in the sample, 35% to 40% were seen once. Here the sequenced sample was alloreactive CD4+ T cells from a mixed lymphocyte reaction culture, taken before intestinal transplant. Subset meaning: CFSE-low proliferating T cells sorted from roughly six-day pre-transplant mixed lymphocyte reaction (GvH or HvG direction). The receptors here all came from a human patient who received an intestinal transplant.

This chain joins TRBV5-4 and TRBJ1-4, with TRBD1 identical over 9 bases. There are 13 residues in the CDR3. With V trimmed by 3 bases and J by 10 bases, 4 bases remained unmatched. CDR1 SGHNT and CDR2 YYREEE come from the germline V gene (reference sequence). This chain's CDR3 is CASSYRGQGKLFF. The CDR3 DNA is TGTGCCAGCAGCTACAGGGGGCAGGGAAAACTGTTTTTT.

The chain recombines TRBV6-6 with TRBJ2-2; TRBD2 is a possible D gene (5 bases). The germline V gene has CDR1 MNHNY and CDR2 SVGAGI (reference sequence). Trimming pared 0 bases from V and 6 bases from J, leaving 14 bases between. The CDR3 contains 16 residues. This chain's CDR3 is CASSYSIRGRAGELFF. The CDR3 DNA reads as TGTGCCAGCAGTTACTCGATACGGGGTAGGGCCGGGGAGCTGTTTTTT.

This clone occurred a few times. The V and J genes are TRBV2 and TRBJ1-2; 10 nucleotides match TRBD1. CDR3 length equals 16 residues. Losses at the gene ends were 4 bases for V and 4 bases for J; bases not matched to a gene: 9. The germline V gene has CDR1 SNHLY and CDR2 FYNNEI. This chain's CDR3 is CASSGDRGKPRYGYTF. DNA for the CDR3: TGTGCCAGCAGTGGGGACAGGGGAAAACCTCGCTATGGCTACACCTTC.

This clone was observed a few times. DNA for the CDR3: TGTGCCAGCAGTTACTCCGACAGCTTCTATGGCTACACCTTC. Residues: CASSYSDSFYGYTF. The rearrangement joins TRBV6-5 to TRBJ1-2; the D gene is possibly TRBD1 (5 bases). The CDR3 consists of 14 residues. Germline V gives CDR1 MNHEY, CDR2 SVGAGI. V was trimmed by 0 bases and J by 4 bases, leaving 9 bases between them.

V usage is TRBV10-1 and J usage is TRBJ2-1; no definite D call. The CDR3 is 16 residues long. Germline loops: CDR1 WNHNN, CDR2 SYGVQD (reference sequence). Trimming took 3 bases from V and 6 from J, leaving 18 bases between them. For the CDR3, the DNA is TGCGCCAGCAGTGACTCTAGTAGGAGTATTGGCAATGAGCAGTTCTTC. It translates to CASSDSSRSIGNEQFF.

J is TRBJ2-6 and V is TRBV9; D uncertain. CDR1 is SGDLS and CDR2 is YYNGEE in the germline V gene. The V end was cut by 4 bases, the J end by 0 bases, with 8 bases between. The length of the CDR3 is 15 residues. The CDR3 region has the DNA TGTGCCAGCAGCCCGCGTATCTCTGGGGCCAACGTCCTGACTTTC. Translating it yields CASSPRISGANVLTF.

V is TRBV19 and J is TRBJ1-5, with no clear D. Between the trimmed V and J ends, which lost 0 bases and 6 bases, there was a span of 18 bases. The CDR3 sequence is 17 residues long. CDR1 is LNHDA, CDR2 SQIVND, per germline (reference sequence). CDR3 sequence: CASSIDRRVRVAQPQHF. The CDR3 DNA reads as TGTGCCAGTAGTATAGATCGGAGGGTTCGTGTGGCTCAGCCCCAGCATTTT.

This chain uses TRBV6-1 with TRBJ2-4; D is possibly TRBD1 or TRBD2 (5 bases each). This CDR3 is built from 18 residues. Germline CDR1 reads MNHNS; CDR2 reads SASEGT. V shed 0 bases and J shed 0 bases, with 15 bases lying between them. This CDR3 reads CASSEAPGTHRAKNIQYF. The CDR3 region has the DNA TGTGCCAGCAGTGAAGCGCCGGGGACCCACAGAGCCAAAAACATTCAGTACTTC.

This clone turned up a few times. V is TRBV6-1 and J is TRBJ2-4; 8 nucleotides line up with TRBD1. Germline V CDR1 and CDR2: MNHNS, SASEGT. The CDR3 sequence is 15 residues long. With V trimmed by 6 bases and J by 4 bases, 8 bases remained unmatched. The CDR3 spells CASRTTGVVKNIQYF. CDR3 DNA: TGTGCCAGCAGGACGACAGGGGTTGTTAAAAACATTCAGTACTTC.

V usage is TRBV18 and J usage is TRBJ1-2, with a tentative D call TRBD1 (6 bases). The CDR3 runs to 14 residues. Germline loops: CDR1 KGHSH, CDR2 LQKENI. Trimming pared 3 bases from V and 0 bases from J, leaving 8 bases between. DNA for the CDR3: TGTGCCAGCTCACCGGACAGATCTAACTATGGCTACACCTTC. This codes for CASSPDRSNYGYTF.

In DNA form, the CDR3 reads TGTGCCAGCTCACCCCGGCAGGTGTACAACTATGGCTACACCTTC. It encodes CASSPRQVYNYGYTF. The chain couples TRBV18 to TRBJ1-2; D is unresolved. The V and J ends lost 3 bases and 2 bases respectively, with 13 bases between them. The germline V gene has CDR1 KGHSH and CDR2 LQKENI. CDR3 size: 15 residues.

This clone rates as medium-sized. The genes are TRBV19 and TRBJ1-1; no reliable D call. The ends were cut back, 3 bases at V and 5 bases at J, with 10 bases in the middle. CDR1 is LNHDA and CDR2 is SQIVND in the germline V gene (reference sequence). The CDR3 has 13 amino acids. CDR3 sequence reads: CASSIVHRTEAFF. CDR3 sequence (DNA): TGTGCCAGTAGTATCGTACATCGTACTGAAGCTTTCTTT. Complete variable domain (other parts from reference TRBV19 and TRBJ1-1): DGGITQSPKYLFRKEGQNVTLSCEQNLNHDAMYWYRQDPGQGLRLIYYSQIVNDFQKGDIAEGYSVSREKKESFPLTVTSAQKNPTAFYLCASSIVHRTEAFFGQGTRLTVV.

There are a few counts of this clone. An end of the junction differs from the germline gene, which may be a read error. The chain employs TRBV5-1 and TRBJ2-7; TRBD1 matches at 11 bases. The germline V gene has CDR1 SGHRS and CDR2 YFSETQ. The CDR3 covers 14 residues. In DNA form, the CDR3 reads TGTGCCAGCAGCTCGGACAGGGGGCTATACGAGCAGTACTTC. Its protein is CASSSDRGLYEQYF.

The chain uses TRBV5-6 and TRBJ1-6; D gene uncertain. V lost 4 bases and J 14 bases, leaving 19 bases between the germline ends. Germline values: CDR1 SGHDT, CDR2 YYEEEE. The CDR3 is made up of 14 amino acids. The CDR3 loop reads CASSTRRPLRSLHF. As DNA, the CDR3 is TGTGCCAGCAGCACTCGACGGCCTCTTAGGTCCCTCCACTTT.

The DNA of the CDR3 is TGTGCCAGCAGCTTTGGAAGCAACACTGAAGCTTTCTTT. Encoded protein: CASSFGSNTEAFF. The chain uses TRBV7-9 and TRBJ1-1; D ambiguous. This CDR3 is 13 amino acids long. Germline values: CDR1 SEHNR, CDR2 FQNEAQ (reference sequence). V shed 3 bases and J shed 2 bases, with 7 bases lying between them.

A word on this clone: Germline is not matched at one junction end, which may reflect a read error. The chain combines TRBV28 with TRBJ1-1; 7 positions match TRBD1. The CDR3 is 14 residues long. Germline assignment: CDR1 MDHEN and CDR2 SYDVKM. The CDR3 DNA is TGTGTCAGCACCTCCTGGGAGGGGGCGCGGGAAGCTTTCTTT. It yields the protein CVSTSWEGAREAFF. Drawing the rest from reference TRBV28 and TRBJ1-1, the complete variable domain is DVKVTQSSRYLVKRTGEKVFLECVQDMDHENMFWYRQDPGLGLRLIYFSYDVKMKEKGDIPEGYSVSREKKERFSLILESASTNQTSMYLCVSTSWEGAREAFFGQGTRLTVV.

The chain employs TRBV5-6 and TRBJ1-1, with D hard to call. V was pared by 2 bases and J by 6 bases, with 5 bases between. The germline V gene has CDR1 SGHDT and CDR2 YYEEEE. The CDR3 totals 11 residues. This chain's CDR3 is CASSFSSEAFF. CDR3 nucleotides: TGTGCCAGCAGCTTTAGTTCTGAAGCTTTCTTT. The entire variable domain, with the rest obtained from reference TRBV5-6 and TRBJ1-1, is as follows: DAGVTQSPTHLIKTRGQQVTLRCSPKSGHDTVSWYQQALGQGPQFIFQYYEEEERQRGNFPDRFSGHQFPNYSSELNVNALLLGDSALYLCASSFSSEAFFGQGTRLTVV.

The rearrangement links TRBV18 to TRBJ2-7; 9 nucleotides line up with TRBD2. The germline V gene has CDR1 KGHSH and CDR2 LQKENI. The CDR3 has 17 residues. J was trimmed by 6 bases and V by 1 base; bases with no gene match: 13. The CDR3 DNA follows: TGTGCCAGCTCACCACAGAGGCGGGGGGGCTTTTTACGCGAGCAGTACTTC. Its protein product is CASSPQRRGGFLREQYF.

This clone qualifies as medium-sized. The chain combines TRBV2 with TRBJ1-4; possible D gene TRBD1, 5 bases. Germline lookup yields CDR1 SNHLY and CDR2 FYNNEI. The CDR3 is 13 residues long. Trimming pared 6 bases from V and 5 bases from J, leaving 10 bases between. The CDR3 sequence: CASRGETNEKLFF. CDR3 DNA: TGTGCCAGCAGGGGGGAAACAAATGAAAAACTGTTTTTT.

The V and J genes are TRBV19 and TRBJ1-5; D gene uncertain. With 1 base removed from V and 6 bases from J, the gap between germline ends came to 13 bases. CDR1 is LNHDA and CDR2 is SQIVND in the germline V gene (reference sequence). The CDR3 contains 15 residues. The CDR3 region has the DNA TGTGCCAGTAGTATAGGATCGAGTTTCGGTCAGCCCCAGCATTTT. Its translation: CASSIGSSFGQPQHF.

This clone was counted only a few times. The chain recombines TRBV6-5 with TRBJ2-7; D possibly corresponds to TRBD2 (6 bases). V was trimmed by 0 bases and J by 0 bases, leaving 12 bases between them. CDR3 length equals 16 residues. Germline loops: CDR1 MNHEY, CDR2 SVGAGI. The CDR3 loop is CASSYSRGGSSYEQYF. CDR3 coding DNA: TGTGCCAGCAGTTACTCTCGTGGGGGGAGCTCCTACGAGCAGTACTTC.

In its sample, this clone was seen a few times. This chain uses TRBV7-6 with TRBJ1-1, with TRBD1 matching over 8 bases. Germline trimming cut 1 base from V and 4 bases from J; bases unmatched to any gene: 5. This CDR3 region has 15 residues. Germline V gene sequence: CDR1 SGHVS, CDR2 FNYEAQ. CDR3 in amino acids: CASSLGSGGSTEAFF. CDR3 bases: TGTGCCAGCAGCTTAGGGTCAGGGGGCAGCACTGAAGCTTTCTTT.

The rearrangement uses TRBV6-1 and TRBJ2-5, with 12 bases identical to TRBD2. The CDR3 has 15 amino acids. Per the germline V gene, CDR1 is MNHNS and CDR2 is SASEGT. The J segment lost 7 bases and the V segment lost 6 bases, leaving 9 bases of the junction unmatched. The CDR3 DNA is TGTGCCAGCAGGGGATCGACTAGCGGGGGCGGGACCCAGTACTTC. It yields the protein CASRGSTSGGGTQYF.

This clone has more than one count but fewer than ten. The chain combines TRBV5-8 with TRBJ1-5; TRBD1 might be the D (5 bases). Trimming took 1 base from V and 0 from J, leaving 14 bases between them. Germline CDR1 is SGHTS and CDR2 is YDEGEE. The CDR3 length is 17 residues. The CDR3 here is CASSLYDRAYSNQPQHF. In DNA, the CDR3 is TGTGCCAGCAGCTTGTATGACAGAGCCTATAGCAATCAGCCCCAGCATTTT.

This clone was observed once. V is TRBV18 and J is TRBJ1-1, with D perhaps TRBD1 (6 bases). V lost 6 bases and J lost 4, with 12 bases in between. Germline V gene lookup returns CDR1 KGHSH and CDR2 LQKENI. The CDR3 extends over 13 amino acids. CDR3 DNA sequence: TGTGCCAGCTCCCTCGGGACACTCACTGAAGCTTTCTTT. This gives the protein CASSLGTLTEAFF. The entire variable domain, with the rest obtained from reference TRBV18 and TRBJ1-1, is as follows: NAGVMQNPRHLVRRRGQEARLRCSPMKGHSHVYWYRQLPEEGLKFMVYLQKENIIDESGMPKERFSAEFPKEGPSILRIQQVVRGDSAAYFCASSLGTLTEAFFGQGTRLTVV.

The V gene is TRBV2, the J gene TRBJ2-3; tentative D call: TRBD2 (7 bases). Trimming pared 8 bases from V and 2 bases from J, leaving 17 bases between. Germline CDR1 and CDR2: SNHLY and FYNNEI. The CDR3 contains 15 residues. CDR3 sequence: CASGRAGAITDTQYF. The CDR3 DNA is TGTGCCAGCGGGAGGGCGGGGGCCATCACAGATACGCAGTATTTT.

CDR3 sequence: CASMVRDSPLYEQYF. CDR3 bases: TGTGCCAGCATGGTCAGGGACAGTCCCCTCTACGAGCAGTACTTC. The J gene is TRBJ2-7, the V gene TRBV6-1, with 7 nucleotides matching TRBD1. Germline V gene sequence: CDR1 MNHNS, CDR2 SASEGT. The V and J ends lost 7 bases and 3 bases, in that order; junction bases with no gene match: 12. The CDR3 runs 15 residues.